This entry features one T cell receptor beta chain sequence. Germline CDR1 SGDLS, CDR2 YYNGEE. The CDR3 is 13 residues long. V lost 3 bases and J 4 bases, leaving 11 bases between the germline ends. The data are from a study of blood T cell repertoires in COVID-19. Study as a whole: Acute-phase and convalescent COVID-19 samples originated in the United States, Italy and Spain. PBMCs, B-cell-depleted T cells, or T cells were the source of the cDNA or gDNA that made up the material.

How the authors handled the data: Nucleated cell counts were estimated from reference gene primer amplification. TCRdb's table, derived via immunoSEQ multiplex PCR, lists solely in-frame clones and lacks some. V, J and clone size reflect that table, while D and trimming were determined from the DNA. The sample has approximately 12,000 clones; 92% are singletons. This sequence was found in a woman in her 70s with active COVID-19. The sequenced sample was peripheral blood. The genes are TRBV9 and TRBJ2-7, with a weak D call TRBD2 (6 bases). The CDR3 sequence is CASSGEEMYEQYF. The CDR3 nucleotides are TGTGCCAGCAGCGGGGAGGAAATGTACGAGCAGTACTTC.